This is a list of T cell receptor beta chains from one sample in a study of PD-L1 blockade in urothelial cancer. Sequencing used immunoSEQ multiplex PCR; TCRdb keeps in-frame clones, though not all of them. The repertoire holds 70,000 to 75,000 clones, with 84% as singletons. The material was PBMCs, obtained around atezolizumab (anti-PD-L1) treatment. The receptors come from a man aged 65 to 85 with urothelial cancer. Each CDR3 is given with its conserved first and last residue. Fields, in order: J gene, clone size, D gene, V gene, CDR3 DNA, CDR3 protein. A D gene is named only where the DNA matches it firmly. Clone size is given for some rows only: seen once, a few or many times, or a class if the clone is expanded.

j_call: TRBJ2-7
clone_size: few
d_call: .
v_call: TRBV19
cdr3_nt: TGTGCCAGTAGTTCAGGACTGCCGTACGAGCAGTACTTC
cdr3_aa: CASSSGLPYEQYF

j_call: TRBJ2-7
clone_size: .
d_call: TRBD1
v_call: TRBV7-9
cdr3_nt: TGTGCCAGCAGCGGGACAGGTTTCTACGAGCAGTACTTC
cdr3_aa: CASSGTGFYEQYF

j_call: TRBJ2-1
clone_size: .
d_call: TRBD2
v_call: TRBV5-1
cdr3_nt: TGCGCCAGCAGCTTGGATGCGGGAGGTACCTACAATGAGCAGTTCTTC
cdr3_aa: CASSLDAGGTYNEQFF

j_call: TRBJ2-1
clone_size: .
d_call: .
v_call: TRBV19
cdr3_nt: TGTGCCAGTGCCGGGAGATACGGTGAGCAGTTCTTC
cdr3_aa: CASAGRYGEQFF

j_call: TRBJ2-7
clone_size: .
d_call: TRBD2
v_call: TRBV28
cdr3_nt: TGTGCCAGCAGTCGACCCCGGGACGGAGCTTTTTGGGAGCGGGAGGGAGTCTACGAGCAGTACTTC
cdr3_aa: CASSRPRDGAFWEREGVYEQYF

j_call: TRBJ1-2
clone_size: few
d_call: .
v_call: TRBV28
cdr3_nt: TGTGCCAGCTGGGCAAAGAATCAAAAAAACTATGGCTACACCTTC
cdr3_aa: CASWAKNQKNYGYTF

j_call: TRBJ2-2
clone_size: .
d_call: TRBD2
v_call: TRBV13
cdr3_nt: TGTGCCAGCAGCTCAACCCGGACTAGCGGGAGGCCGGGCACCGGGGAGCTGTTTTTT
cdr3_aa: CASSSTRTSGRPGTGELFF

j_call: TRBJ2-5
clone_size: .
d_call: TRBD2
v_call: TRBV25-1
cdr3_nt: TGTGCCAGCAGTGAATTCGCGGGGGTCCAAGAGACCCAGTACTTC
cdr3_aa: CASSEFAGVQETQYF

j_call: TRBJ1-1
clone_size: .
d_call: .
v_call: TRBV6-1
cdr3_nt: TGTGCCAGCAGAACGGGGTACGTTGAAGCTTTCTTT
cdr3_aa: CASRTGYVEAFF

j_call: TRBJ1-3
clone_size: once
d_call: TRBD1
v_call: TRBV30
cdr3_nt: TGTGCCTGGAGTGTAACAGGGGGCACTGGAAACACCATATATTTT
cdr3_aa: CAWSVTGGTGNTIYF

j_call: TRBJ2-7
clone_size: .
d_call: TRBD2
v_call: TRBV28
cdr3_nt: TGTGCCAGCAGTTTAGCGGGGGTGGTGGCAGAGCAGTACTTC
cdr3_aa: CASSLAGVVAEQYF

j_call: TRBJ1-5
clone_size: .
d_call: .
v_call: TRBV2
cdr3_nt: TGTGCCAGCGGTCCTTTTAGAGAGCCCCAGCATTTT
cdr3_aa: CASGPFREPQHF

j_call: TRBJ2-1
clone_size: .
d_call: TRBD1
v_call: TRBV6-4
cdr3_nt: TGTGCCAGCAGAGGACAGGGGGCAGTTGAGCAGTTCTTC
cdr3_aa: CASRGQGAVEQFF

j_call: TRBJ2-7
clone_size: .
d_call: .
v_call: TRBV28
cdr3_nt: TGTGCCAGCAGTTTGCAGGGTATTACCTCCTACGAGCAGTACTTC
cdr3_aa: CASSLQGITSYEQYF

j_call: TRBJ2-7
clone_size: .
d_call: .
v_call: TRBV28
cdr3_nt: TGTGCCAGCAAAAGGACTACCCTCTACGAGCAGTACTTC
cdr3_aa: CASKRTTLYEQYF

j_call: TRBJ2-2
clone_size: .
d_call: TRBD2
v_call: TRBV5-4
cdr3_nt: TGTGCCAGCAGCTGGGGGGGAGAGAGGAGCACCGGGGAGCTGTTTTTT
cdr3_aa: CASSWGGERSTGELFF

j_call: TRBJ1-4
clone_size: .
d_call: TRBD1
v_call: TRBV19
cdr3_nt: TGTGCCAGTAGTGTTCCGTCCGGGACAGCTAATGAAAAACTGTTTTTT
cdr3_aa: CASSVPSGTANEKLFF

j_call: TRBJ2-1
clone_size: .
d_call: TRBD2
v_call: TRBV9
cdr3_nt: TGTGCCAGCAGCGTAGAGCCCCGGGAGGGCTATGGTGAGCAGTTCTTC
cdr3_aa: CASSVEPREGYGEQFF

j_call: TRBJ2-7
clone_size: .
d_call: TRBD1
v_call: TRBV29-1
cdr3_nt: TGCAGCACCCGGACAGGGCCCTACGAGCAGTACTTC
cdr3_aa: CSTRTGPYEQYF

j_call: TRBJ1-1
clone_size: .
d_call: .
v_call: TRBV18
cdr3_nt: TGTGCCAGCTCACCTATTCAGGTTGGCACTGAAGCTTTCTTT
cdr3_aa: CASSPIQVGTEAFF

j_call: TRBJ2-7
clone_size: .
d_call: .
v_call: TRBV11-2
cdr3_nt: TGTGCCAGCAGCCCCACGGGACAAACTAGTCGCGAGCAGTACTTC
cdr3_aa: CASSPTGQTSREQYF

j_call: TRBJ2-7
clone_size: .
d_call: TRBD2
v_call: TRBV7-2
cdr3_nt: TGTGCCAGCAGCTTAGGGGGGAGCGGGAGTGGCGAGCAGTACTTC
cdr3_aa: CASSLGGSGSGEQYF

j_call: TRBJ2-1
clone_size: .
d_call: TRBD2
v_call: TRBV29-1
cdr3_nt: TGCAGCGTTGAAAGGGGACTAGCCAGGAATGAGCAGTTCTTC
cdr3_aa: CSVERGLARNEQFF